Listed here are 27 T cell receptor beta chains from one sample, sequenced in a study of graft-versus-host responses after intestinal transplantation. No antigen is known for these receptors. The protocol was immunoSEQ multiplex PCR, while the TCRdb copy is restricted to in-frame clones and leaves out a portion. The table lists about 36,000 clones, approximately 93% of them singletons. This sample comprised unstimulated CD4+ T cells sorted from spleen or lymph node cells, obtained before transplant. The source of these receptors is a human donor who was the organ donor for an intestinal transplant.

The gene calls are TRBV9 and TRBJ1-4; 7 bases map to TRBD1. V lost 0 bases to trimming and J lost 7 bases; unmatched junction nucleotides: 0. Germline V gene sequence: CDR1 SGDLS, CDR2 YYNGEE. The CDR3 has 13 residues. The CDR3 reads CASSVGQGEKLFF. CDR3 sequence (DNA): TGTGCCAGCAGCGTAGGACAGGGTGAAAAACTGTTTTTT.

In this sample, this clone turned up once. Here the CDR3 reads CASSLAYGGSPLHF. DNA of the CDR3: TGTGCCAGCAGCTTGGCCTATGGGGGCTCACCCCTCCACTTT. J is TRBJ1-6 and V is TRBV5-6, with a tentative D call TRBD1 (6 bases). Germline V gene sequence: CDR1 SGHDT, CDR2 YYEEEE. The CDR3 covers 14 residues. V was shortened by 0 bases and J by 10 bases, with 11 bases between the two germline ends. Full variable domain (missing parts from reference TRBV5-6 and TRBJ1-6): DAGVTQSPTHLIKTRGQQVTLRCSPKSGHDTVSWYQQALGQGPQFIFQYYEEEERQRGNFPDRFSGHQFPNYSSELNVNALLLGDSALYLCASSLAYGGSPLHFGNGTRLTVT.

The chain couples TRBV6-6 to TRBJ1-5; D possibly corresponds to TRBD1 (5 bases). V was trimmed by 7 bases and J by 5 bases, leaving 12 bases between them. The CDR3 has 13 amino acids. CDR1 MNHNY and CDR2 SVGAGI come from the germline V gene (reference sequence). In nucleotides, the CDR3 is TGTGCCAGCACCATGGGGCGAGATCAGCCCCAGCATTTT. The encoded protein is CASTMGRDQPQHF.

This clone was seen a few times. The chain carries TRBV6-4 and TRBJ1-2; D ambiguous. In germline, CDR1 is MRHNA, CDR2 SNTAGT. Trimming stripped 4 bases from V and 9 bases from J, with 15 bases between. CDR3 size: 13 residues. DNA for the CDR3: TGTGCCAGCAGTGTCGGAGGAGACATCCGCTACACCTTC. Translated: CASSVGGDIRYTF.

This rearrangement joins TRBV15 to TRBJ2-5; 9 bases are a match to TRBD1. This CDR3 is built from 19 residues. Germline V gene data show CDR1 as LNHNV and CDR2 as YYDKDF (reference sequence). V dropped 4 bases and J dropped 5; count of bases not matched to a gene: 20. For the CDR3, the DNA is TGTGCCACCAGCATATTAACACCGGGACAGGGCTTGGGGTGGGAGACCCAGTACTTC. It is translated as CATSILTPGQGLGWETQYF. Full variable domain (remainder filled in from reference TRBV15 and TRBJ2-5): DAMVIQNPRYQVTQFGKPVTLSCSQTLNHNVMYWYQQKSSQAPKLLFHYYDKDFNNEADTPDNFQSRRPNTSFCFLDIRSPGLGDTAMYLCATSILTPGQGLGWETQYFGPGTRLLVL.

This clone was seen once. This chain uses TRBV4-1 with TRBJ2-3, with 12 positions matching TRBD1. J gave up 1 base and V 1 base, and 6 bases lay outside the gene matches. Germline values: CDR1 MGHRA, CDR2 YSYEKL. This CDR3 has 18 amino acids. For the CDR3, the DNA is TGCGCCAGCAGCCAAGTCTTAGGGACAGGGGGCGGCACAGATACGCAGTATTTT. Translation gives CASSQVLGTGGGTDTQYF.

J is TRBJ1-2 and V is TRBV19; D is possibly TRBD1 (5 bases). The germline V gene encodes CDR1 LNHDA and CDR2 SQIVND (reference sequence). The CDR3 has 14 amino acids. V was clipped by 5 bases and J by 7 bases, with 17 bases between them. The CDR3 nucleotides read TGTGCCAGTAGTCCCCGGGGACCACTCAGTGGCTACACCTTC. It translates to CASSPRGPLSGYTF.

The chain employs TRBV11-2 and TRBJ1-2, with D perhaps matching TRBD1 (5 bases). Germline CDR1 and CDR2: SGHAT and FQNNGV. The V end lost 1 base, the J end lost 4 bases, and 7 bases lay between the germline ends. The CDR3 runs 13 residues. In nucleotides, the CDR3 is TGTGCCAGCAGCTTAGCAGGGATCTATGGCTACACCTTC. Translated, it gives CASSLAGIYGYTF.

V is TRBV7-2 and J is TRBJ2-6, with unresolved D. The CDR3 is made up of 15 amino acids. CDR1 is SGHTA, CDR2 FQGNSA, per germline. The ends were cut back, 5 bases at V and 0 bases at J, with 8 bases in the middle. The CDR3 loop reads CASSPRSSGANVLTF. The CDR3 nucleotides are TGTGCCAGCAGCCCTCGGAGCTCTGGGGCCAACGTCCTGACTTTC.

The gene calls are TRBV6-1 and TRBJ1-5, with D possibly matching TRBD1 (6 bases). The V gene's germline CDR1 is MNHNS and CDR2 SASEGT. V dropped 6 bases and J dropped 3 bases, with 9 bases sitting between them. The CDR3 runs to 13 residues. The DNA of the CDR3 is TGTGCCAGCAGGACGGGACACAATCAGCCCCAGCATTTT. It specifies CASRTGHNQPQHF.

The rearrangement links TRBV10-3 to TRBJ2-3; no clear D gene. The V end was cut by 0 bases, the J end by 10 bases, with 14 bases between. Germline loops: CDR1 ENHRY, CDR2 SYGVKD. The CDR3 is 14 residues long. The CDR3 loop is CAISESVGSNSQYF. As DNA, the CDR3 is TGTGCCATCAGTGAGTCCGTCGGCTCTAATTCGCAGTATTTT.

The chain has TRBV28 and TRBJ2-6; 7 bases agree with TRBD2. Germline V gene sequence: CDR1 MDHEN, CDR2 SYDVKM. Trimming took 2 bases from V and 1 from J; bases not matched to a gene: 8. This CDR3 has 18 amino acids. CDR3 loop: CASSLTGGGMSGANVLTF. In nucleotides, the CDR3 is TGTGCCAGCAGTTTAACCGGCGGGGGAATGTCTGGGGCCAACGTCCTGACTTTC.

In this sample, this clone turned up once. V and J are TRBV10-3 and TRBJ1-1; 10 bases map to TRBD1. V shed 6 bases and J 2 bases; nucleotides not matched to a gene: 0. The CDR3 has 13 amino acids. CDR1 is ENHRY, CDR2 SYGVKD, per germline. The CDR3 here is CAIRTGGNTEAFF. CDR3 in DNA: TGTGCCATCAGGACAGGGGGCAACACTGAAGCTTTCTTT.

The genes are TRBV19 and TRBJ1-2; 7 bases line up with TRBD1. The CDR3 runs 16 residues. Germline loops: CDR1 LNHDA, CDR2 SQIVND (reference sequence). The junction had 9 bases not matched to a gene; V was cut back by 5 bases and J by 0 bases. The CDR3 spells CASSGITGEANYGYTF. The CDR3 DNA reads as TGTGCCAGTAGTGGCATTACAGGGGAAGCTAACTATGGCTACACCTTC.

The chain joins TRBV2 to TRBJ2-2; D not certain. The CDR3 is 13 residues long. CDR1 and CDR2 (germline): SNHLY, FYNNEI. V gave up 5 bases and J gave up 7 bases, with 11 bases separating them. CDR3 protein: CASSFRLDGELFF. The CDR3 region has the DNA TGTGCCAGCAGTTTCCGCCTCGACGGGGAGCTGTTTTTT.

The chain uses TRBV27 and TRBJ1-2; TRBD1 matches at 8 bases. The CDR3 covers 14 residues. J lost 7 bases, V lost 6 bases, and 10 bases had no gene match. Germline V gene data show CDR1 as MNHEY and CDR2 as SMNVEV (reference sequence). Here the CDR3 reads CASSPDRGAGGYTF. The CDR3 DNA reads TGTGCCAGCAGCCCCGACAGGGGAGCTGGTGGCTACACCTTC.

The V gene is TRBV6-5, the J gene TRBJ1-6; D gene uncertain. The germline CDR1 and CDR2 sequences are MNHEY and SVGAGI. The CDR3 length is 14 residues. Trimming removed 2 bases from V and 6 bases from J, with 8 bases in between. CDR3 sequence reads: CASSYGVFNSPLHF. The CDR3 coding sequence is TGTGCCAGCAGTTACGGGGTTTTTAATTCACCCCTCCACTTT.

The chain combines TRBV30 with TRBJ1-5; D is uncertain. The CDR3 totals 18 residues. Trimming pared 0 bases from V and 0 bases from J, leaving 18 bases between. CDR1 and CDR2 from the germline V gene are GTSNPN and SVGIG (reference sequence). CDR3: CAWSVTRTLPYSNQPQHF. The DNA for the CDR3 is TGTGCCTGGAGTGTAACAAGGACCCTCCCGTATAGCAATCAGCCCCAGCATTTT.

V gene TRBV10-3 combines with J gene TRBJ2-2, with unresolved D. CDR1 is ENHRY, CDR2 SYGVKD, per germline. The length of the CDR3 is 15 residues. Trimming stripped 7 bases from V and 6 bases from J, with 18 bases between. CDR3 region: CAITEDGKGAGELFF. In DNA, the CDR3 is TGTGCCATCACCGAAGATGGGAAGGGTGCCGGGGAGCTGTTTTTT.

This chain uses TRBV11-1 with TRBJ2-2; D gene unclear. Trimming took 1 base from V and 3 from J, leaving 12 bases between them. Germline CDR1 is SGHAT and CDR2 is FQDESV (reference sequence). The CDR3 covers 16 residues. Here the CDR3 DNA reads TGTGCCAGCAGCTTAGGTCCACCGACCTACACCGGGGAGCTGTTTTTT. Translation: CASSLGPPTYTGELFF.

The V gene is TRBV5-6, the J gene TRBJ1-2; the D is unclear. CDR3 length equals 12 residues. CDR1 and CDR2 (germline): SGHDT, YYEEEE. Trimming left V 4 bases short and J 8 bases short, with 12 bases between. The CDR3 is CASSRFDMGYTF. CDR3 bases: TGTGCCAGCAGCCGATTCGACATGGGCTACACCTTC.

This rearrangement joins TRBV5-3 to TRBJ1-5; no definite D call. TRBV5-3 is recorded as an ORF, its role being uncertain. V lost 4 bases and J lost 5, with 16 bases in between. This CDR3 contains 15 residues. CDR3 region: CARSLLGSPDQPQHF. CDR3 nucleotides: TGTGCCAGAAGCCTCCTCGGGTCCCCAGATCAGCCCCAGCATTTT.

The CDR3 protein is CASRFDSRGNQPQHF. As DNA, the CDR3 is TGTGCCAGCAGATTCGACAGTCGGGGCAATCAGCCCCAGCATTTT. This chain joins TRBV6-5 and TRBJ1-5, with a weak D call TRBD1 (5 bases). This CDR3 comprises 15 residues. Germline V CDR1 and CDR2: MNHEY, SVGAGI. The V gene lost 6 bases and the J gene lost 2 bases, with 14 bases spanning the gap.

The genes are TRBV30 and TRBJ2-3; 11 positions match TRBD2. The germline CDR1 and CDR2 sequences are GTSNPN and SVGIG (reference sequence). The CDR3 is 12 residues long. Trimming at V came to 5 bases and at J to 7 bases, leaving 2 bases not matched to a gene. CDR3 DNA sequence: TGTGCCTGGGGGACTAGCGGTCATACGCAGTATTTT. Translated, it gives CAWGTSGHTQYF.

CDR3 sequence reads: CASSVGLVYEQYF. In DNA form, the CDR3 reads TGTGCCAGCAGCGTGGGACTAGTCTACGAGCAGTACTTC. This sequence joins TRBV6-1 and TRBJ2-7; 8 bases fit TRBD2. Germline V gene lookup returns CDR1 MNHNS and CDR2 SASEGT. This CDR3 is built from 13 residues. J gave up 3 bases and V 6 bases, and 4 bases lay outside the gene matches.

The chain has TRBV4-2 and TRBJ2-2; no clear D gene. The CDR3 runs to 13 residues. Germline values: CDR1 LGHNA, CDR2 YNFKEQ. V was trimmed by 0 bases and J by 8 bases, leaving 7 bases between them. The CDR3 loop is CASSQDLGGELFF. DNA for the CDR3: TGTGCCAGCAGCCAAGATTTGGGTGGGGAGCTGTTTTTT.

The chain employs TRBV13 and TRBJ1-2; 7 positions match TRBD1. With V trimmed by 1 base and J by 8 bases, 4 bases remained unmatched. Looked up from germline, CDR1 is PRHDT and CDR2 is FYEKMQ (reference sequence). This CDR3 region has 13 residues. This CDR3 reads CASSLDRGYGYTF. As DNA, the CDR3 is TGTGCCAGCAGCTTAGACAGGGGTTACGGCTACACCTTC.